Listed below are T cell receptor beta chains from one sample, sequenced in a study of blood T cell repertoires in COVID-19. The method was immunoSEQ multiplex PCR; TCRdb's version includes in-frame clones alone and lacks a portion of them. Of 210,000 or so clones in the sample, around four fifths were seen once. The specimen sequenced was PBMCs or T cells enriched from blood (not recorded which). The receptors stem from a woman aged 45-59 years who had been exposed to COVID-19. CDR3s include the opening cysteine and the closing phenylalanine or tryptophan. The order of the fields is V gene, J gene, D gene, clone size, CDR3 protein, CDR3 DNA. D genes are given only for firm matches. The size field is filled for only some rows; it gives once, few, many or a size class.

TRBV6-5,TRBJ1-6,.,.,CASSYSRGLRSPLHF,TGTGCCAGCAGTTACTCGAGGGGACTGAGATCACCCCTCCACTTT
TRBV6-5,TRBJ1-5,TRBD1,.,CASTMDRYQPQHF,TGTGCCAGCACTATGGACAGGTATCAGCCCCAGCATTTT
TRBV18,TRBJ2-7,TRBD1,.,CASSPLQGQGTYEQYF,TGTGCCAGCTCACCCCTCCAGGGACAGGGAACCTACGAGCAGTACTTC
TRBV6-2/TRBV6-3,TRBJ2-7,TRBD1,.,CASSYPGTGYDEQYF,TGTGCCAGCAGTTACCCCGGGACAGGGTATGACGAGCAGTACTTC
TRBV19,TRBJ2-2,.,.,CASSIGSGKNTGELFF,TGTGCCAGTAGTATAGGGTCCGGGAAGAACACCGGGGAGCTGTTTTTT
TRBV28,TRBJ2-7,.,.,CASSLSSPPYEQYF,TGTGCCAGCAGTTTATCTAGCCCCCCCTACGAGCAGTACTTC
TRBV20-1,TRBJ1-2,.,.,CSASQSGGAATNYGYTF,TGCAGTGCTAGTCAATCCGGGGGGGCCGCTACTAACTATGGCTACACCTTC
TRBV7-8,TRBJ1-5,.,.,CASSFRQTSQPQHF,TGTGCCAGCAGCTTCCGACAGACTAGTCAGCCCCAGCATTTT
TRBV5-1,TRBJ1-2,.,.,CASSPEGQGGAYGYTF,TGCGCCAGCAGCCCGGAGGGGCAGGGAGGTGCCTATGGCTACACCTTC
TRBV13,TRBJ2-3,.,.,CASNTGRGDTQYF,TGTGCCAGCAACACAGGGAGGGGAGATACGCAGTATTTT
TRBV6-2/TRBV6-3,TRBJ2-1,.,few,CASSYSTVHNEQFF,TGTGCCAGCAGTTACTCGACAGTCCACAATGAGCAGTTCTTC
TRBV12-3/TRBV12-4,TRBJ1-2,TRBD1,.,CASSWDRGYGYTF,TGTGCCAGCAGCTGGGACAGGGGATATGGCTACACCTTC
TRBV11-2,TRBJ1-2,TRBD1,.,CASSLDPQGRSAYGYTF,TGTGCCAGCAGCTTAGACCCACAGGGGCGAAGTGCTTATGGCTACACCTTC
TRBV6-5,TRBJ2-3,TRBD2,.,CASSSGLAGGHPTYF,TGTGCCAGCAGTTCGGGACTAGCGGGGGGGCACCCGACTTATTTT
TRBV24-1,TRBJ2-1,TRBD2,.,CATSGSTSGGFYNEQFF,TGTGCCACCAGTGGTAGCACTAGCGGGGGGTTCTACAATGAGCAGTTCTTC
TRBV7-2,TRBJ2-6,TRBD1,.,CASSFARTGSSGANVLTF,TGTGCCAGCAGCTTCGCCCGGACAGGGAGCTCTGGGGCCAACGTCCTGACTTTC
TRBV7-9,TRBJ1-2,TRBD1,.,CASSPRDRENYGYTF,TGTGCCAGCAGCCCCCGGGACAGGGAAAACTATGGCTACACCTTC
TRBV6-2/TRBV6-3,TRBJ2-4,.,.,CASSYLAGTINIQYF,TGTGCCAGCAGTTATTTGGCAGGAACGATAAACATTCAGTACTTC
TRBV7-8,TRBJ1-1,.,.,CASSPGTEAFF,TGTGCCAGCAGCCCGGGCACTGAAGCTTTCTTT
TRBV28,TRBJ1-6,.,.,CASSLRGSSYNSPLHF,TGTGCCAGCAGTTTACGGGGAAGCTCCTATAATTCACCCCTCCACTTT
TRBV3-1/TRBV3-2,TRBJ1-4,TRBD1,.,CASSPGQGVIF,TGTGCCAGCAGCCCCGGACAGGGCGTAATTTTT
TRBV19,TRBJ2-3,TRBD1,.,CASSIGTANPDTQYF,TGTGCCAGTAGCATAGGGACAGCCAACCCAGATACGCAGTATTTT
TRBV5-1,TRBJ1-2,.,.,CASSLDGSTNYGYTF,TGCGCCAGCAGCTTGGATGGCTCCACTAACTATGGCTACACCTTC
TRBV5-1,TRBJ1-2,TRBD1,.,CASSFDRANYGYTF,TGCGCCAGCAGCTTTGACAGGGCTAACTATGGCTACACCTTC